This TCR beta chain was sequenced during a study of cytomegalovirus exposure and HLA in healthy donors (dated by TCRdb to the late 2010s). Study-wide context: According to an earlier analysis of a few hundred of the donors, about 179 million T cells yielded 90 million to 140 million unique TCR beta sequences and about 280 Gb of sequence data. Roughly 320 gigabases of sequencing data and tens of millions of unique TCR sequences made up an early release that covered some 640 HLA-typed donors. Of the 300 to 500 genotyped donors, roughly 80% were placed in the genetic ancestry cluster associated with self-reported Caucasian donors. The aim of the study was to test whether cataloging public T cell receptors could identify signatures of past pathogen exposure. The T cell repertoires of 666 subjects were profiled by immunosequencing and related to cytomegalovirus serostatus. In addition to the first cohort of 666 subjects, a separate validation cohort of 130 or so different subjects was used. High-throughput TCR immunosequencing, statistical association of individual TCRs with disease status, and machine learning were combined to predict cytomegalovirus infection status. To study patterns of TCR occurrence, a later analysis re-analyzed previously published TCR beta repertoires from around 700 donors and added high-resolution HLA genotyping. The later analysis used no new phenotypic data to find candidate immune exposures, relying instead on TCR beta sequences and their occurrence across donors. To decide whether each TCR beta V gene segment behaved as functional or pseudogenic, an earlier analysis of some 600 of the donors relied on high-throughput TCR beta sequencing. Donor age, sex, ethnicity and CMV serostatus were compiled together with the repertoire data. A later genetic analysis used genome-wide SNP genotypes for about three fifths of the 666 donors, treating that subset as a discovery cohort. All discovery cohort repertoires had been generated using a single sequencing platform. Class I and class II HLA loci were covered by the typing at four-digit resolution. Typing coverage differed by locus: A, B, C, DRB1 and DQB1 were typed in about 620-640 donors, DQA1 in about 500, DPA1 in around 580, and DPB1 in just under 490. Roughly five DR-DQ haplotypes were treated as single units for association and clustering because of strong linkage in the cohort. Among roughly 400 genotyped donors of the cohort, an average of roughly 230,000 unique TCR beta nucleotide sequences was sequenced per donor, of which 15% to 20% were non-productive.

Library preparation employed the immunoSEQ multiplex PCR assay. The multiplex PCR relied on a mix of 60 forward primers for TCR Vbeta segments and 13 reverse primers for TCR Jbeta segments. Amplification of the CDR3 region of rearranged TCR beta genes was performed with a multiplex PCR assay on genomic DNA. Amplified TCR beta libraries were sequenced as 87-base-pair reads on the Illumina HiSeq System. The original pipeline was this. Across the 670 or so repertoires, a later analysis counted some 81 million unique TCR beta chains, roughly 11 million of which were shared by at least two donors. Raw reads were error-corrected and collapsed into unique sequences with a nearest-neighbor algorithm that merged closely related sequences to remove PCR and sequencing errors. V, D and J gene segments were assigned by aligning CDR3 sequences to IMGT reference sequences. For a sequence to be retained, a match of at least six nucleotides was required to both a V gene segment and a J gene segment. Rearrangements were classified as productive when the CDR3 lacked stop codons and remained in frame with V and J, and all other rearrangements were classified as non-productive. CDR3 was defined according to IMGT convention as the region running from the second conserved V-encoded cysteine to the conserved J-encoded phenylalanine. The earlier analysis of a few hundred of the donors excluded sequences that lacked an unambiguous match to a single V gene segment. In an earlier analysis of roughly 500 of the donors, V segments were called functional above 56.7% productive rearrangements and were called segregating when the between-donor standard deviation exceeded 5%. A statistical classification framework was built for diagnosing cytomegalovirus status from the catalog of TCR beta chain sequences. In a later analysis, TCR nucleotide sequences were compared against IMGT/GENE-DB human TR gene sequences so that V and J genes could be assigned. Using the TCRdist pipeline, a later analysis assigned CDR3 sequences along with most-parsimonious VDJ recombination scenarios. In a later analysis, each TCR beta chain was defined by its CDR3 amino acid sequence together with its V-gene family, and reads without a unique V-gene family were excluded. In a later analysis, some 600 highly shared, low-generation-probability nucleotide sequences were removed to address suspected cross-contamination and a sequencing artifact. For each public chain, a later analysis derived a clonal expansion index from normalized ranks of inferred template counts within each repertoire. Generation probabilities in a later analysis came from a VDJ recombination model fitted to out-of-frame rearrangements, and those results were checked against IGoR. A later analysis scored TCR-TCR, TCR-HLA and TCR-CMV co-occurrence with hypergeometric tests, applying a repertoire-size bias correction to TCR pairs. False discovery rates were estimated in a later analysis by permuting HLA or CMV assignments 20 times. A later analysis grouped co-occurring TCRs with DBSCAN, adding TCRdist sequence similarity when clustering within HLA-allele-positive subsets. Co-occurrence clustering excluded repertoires with fewer than 30,000 or more than 120,000 public chains, plus five with anomalous nucleotide sharing. In its TCRdb copy, this immuneACCESS table keeps in-frame sequences only and misses some clones. Where compared with another copy, unresolved V genes explain less than half of these, and the others have no known cause. V, J and clone size are those of that table, while D and trimming were read from the DNA. The sample records under 85,000 clones, about four fifths of which are singletons. The ten largest clones represent approximately 4.3% of the sample.

Beyond this particular receptor, the publication reports: The authors suggested that the approach could potentially be extended to other disease states and immunological phenotypes. A cluster of highly shared sequence variants was judged likely to represent a technical artifact of the sequencing pipeline. Linkage disequilibrium might explain the correlated functional status among segregating V segments, but an unknown experimental factor could not be ruled out. In both the original and validation cohorts, the classifier was reported to diagnose cytomegalovirus status with high specificity and sensitivity. In the study, 150 to 200 TCR beta chains were listed as associated with cytomegalovirus. Roughly uniform sequencing depth across donors was assumed in presence/absence analyses, although this assumption may not hold. CMV serostatus was the only immune exposure information available for the cohort. An earlier analysis of around 600 of the donors showed that most TCR beta V segments appeared in productive rearrangements either about 87% or about 30% of the time, which broadly matched IMGT annotations. While some public TCRs were present in many individuals, most TCR sequences turned up only very rarely across donors. According to a later genetic analysis, donors in an Asian-associated ancestry cluster had fewer N-insertions in productive TCRs than the approximately 700-donor mean. Strong co-occurrence of HLA alleles, especially DR and DQ, made assigning TCR associations to individual alleles difficult. In a later analysis, the rate of TCR association differed among HLA loci, with DRB1 alleles having the most associated TCRs and HLA-C alleles having the fewest. A later analysis reported that several top co-occurrence clusters appeared linked to parvovirus B19, influenza, CMV and Epstein-Barr virus. Only TCR beta chains were sequenced in this cohort, and the absence of alpha or paired-chain data limited detectable features. A further reported finding was that TCR beta sequences accurately predicted the HLA-A and HLA-B alleles for most subjects in the first cohort. V-gene and J-gene trimming of TCR beta chains was associated with a missense DCLRE1C variant in a later genetic analysis, and the association was replicated in an independent cohort. Compared with equally common non-associated chains, HLA-associated TCR beta chains in a later analysis were more clonally expanded and had lower generation probabilities. Because HLA typing was missing for some donors at each locus, association tests included only the typed subset. In vitro tests confirmed that a few of the cytomegalovirus-associated TCR beta chains recognize cytomegalovirus antigens. Because counts were too low, about 17 rarely observed V segments, including chromosome 9 orphons, were excluded from the earlier analysis of several hundred of the donors. Because the 87-base-pair reads could not distinguish some IMGT-functional V segments, including TRBV6-2 and TRBV6-3, those segments were excluded. In a later analysis, more than 15,000 TCR beta sequences were associated with specific HLA alleles at a false discovery rate of 0.05. In a later analysis, most CMV-associated TCR beta chains were found to appear HLA-restricted, with HLA associations seemingly driven largely by CMV exposure.

Inclusive of the bounding cysteine and phenylalanine, the CDR3 is 13 residues long. Of all the DNA, just the CDR3 is kept, 39 bases in frame from base 1. The CDR1 and CDR2 encoded by the germline V gene (reference sequence) are LNHNV and YYDKDF. The cohort consisted of more than 650 healthy bone marrow donors. At the time of sampling, all cohort members were nominally healthy, though unrecorded immune exposures were likely present. The donor was CMV seronegative and was included in the group of hundreds of seronegative cohort members. A peripheral blood sample was collected from each donor, and TCR beta sequencing was performed on peripheral blood mononuclear cells. The Qiagen DNeasy Blood Extraction Kit was used to extract genomic DNA from the blood cell samples. In its sample, this clone was seen once. This clone's antigen is unknown. One end of the junction is discordant with germline, which a read error may explain.

The sequence was obtained from a woman aged 30 to 39 in good health and CMV-seronegative. The sequenced sample consisted of PBMCs. Rearrangement joined TRBV15 to TRBJ1-3, with no confidently assigned D gene. CDR3 region: CATSRGRRRSLPF. The DNA reads as follows: TGTGCCACCAGCAGAGGTCGGCGGCGGTCCCTTCCTTTT. The CDR3, completed at both ends by the reference TRBV15 and TRBJ1-3 genes, gives the full variable domain DAMVIQNPRYQVTQFGKPVTLSCSQTLNHNVMYWYQQKSSQAPKLLFHYYDKDFNNEADTPDNFQSRRPNTSFCFLDIRSPGLGDTAMYLCATSRGRRRSLPFGEGSWLTVV.